This note documents a single T cell receptor (beta chain) sequence. The sample belongs to a study of blood T cell repertoires in COVID-19. About the research overall: Samples representing acute and convalescent COVID-19 were sourced from the United States, Italy and Spain. Nucleic acid was either cDNA or gDNA, and it came from T cells, B-cell-depleted T cells, or PBMCs.

Per the study methods: Estimates of nucleated cell counts were drawn from the amplification of reference gene primers. The repertoire was sequenced with immunoSEQ multiplex PCR; TCRdb's copy has only in-frame clones and lacks some. D and trimming come from the DNA, and the V and J calls and clone size come from that table. The sample has 52,000 or so clones; roughly 85% are singletons. The CDR3 totals 14 residues. Trimming took 11 bases from V and 7 from J, leaving 21 bases between them. Germline values: CDR1 ENHRY, CDR2 SYGVKD. The genes are TRBV10-3 and TRBJ2-4; possible D gene TRBD1, 7 bases. The receptor comes from a human donor in a cohort sampled during active COVID-19. Specimen: peripheral blood. The CDR3 is CASRGTQTGNIQYF. The DNA of the CDR3 is TGTGCCTCCCGGGGGACCCAGACAGGGAACATTCAGTACTTC.